This TCR beta chain was captured in a study of blood T cell repertoires in COVID-19. Looking at the study overall: The samples span acute and convalescent COVID-19 from the United States, Italy and Spain. PBMCs, B-cell-depleted T cells, or T cells were the source of the cDNA or gDNA that made up the material.

Per germline, CDR1 MNHNS and CDR2 SASEGT. The ends were cut back, 1 base at V and 12 bases at J, with 10 bases in the middle. This CDR3 region has 13 residues. One Seattle source followed patients from active infection through their disease course. As originally analysed: Nucleated cell number was recorded as an estimate derived from reference gene primer amplification. Libraries were prepared by immunoSEQ multiplex PCR; TCRdb keeps only in-frame clonotypes and omits some of them. That table is the source of V, J and clone size, and D and trimming were worked out from the DNA. Among around 460,000 clones listed, approximately 90% were seen once.

The clonotype comes from a man aged 18 to 29 with COVID-19, enrolled during active disease. The V call is TRBV6-1, the J call TRBJ1-6; D is unresolved. The sequenced sample was peripheral blood. CDR3 sequence reads: CASSEGGVKPLHF. The CDR3 DNA reads as TGTGCCAGCAGTGAAGGGGGAGTAAAACCCCTCCACTTT.